This TCR beta chain was documented in a study of shared clonotypes between healthy human individuals. To note about this clone: What it binds is unknown.

The donors were all Caucasian adults (living in Nashville, Tennessee). Study outcomes and limitations: A reduction in generation probabilities was seen for non-shared clonotypes relative to those shared by all four donors.

TCRdb's table, derived via immunoSEQ multiplex PCR, lists solely in-frame clones and lacks some. The data show roughly 1,100,000 clones, 60% to 80% seen once. This CDR3 has 15 amino acids. The ends were cut back, 1 base at V and 7 bases at J, with 11 bases in the middle. Germline V CDR1 and CDR2: MNHNS, SASEGT. The genes are TRBV6-1 and TRBJ1-6; D is perhaps TRBD1 (5 bases). This TCR was recovered from a young man in good health. The specimen was memory CD4+ T cells sorted from blood. Subset defined: CD45RA-negative fraction. CDR3 in amino acids: CASSEGRVGNSPLHF. The CDR3 nucleotides read TGTGCCAGCAGTGAAGGCAGGGTCGGAAATTCACCCCTCCACTTT.